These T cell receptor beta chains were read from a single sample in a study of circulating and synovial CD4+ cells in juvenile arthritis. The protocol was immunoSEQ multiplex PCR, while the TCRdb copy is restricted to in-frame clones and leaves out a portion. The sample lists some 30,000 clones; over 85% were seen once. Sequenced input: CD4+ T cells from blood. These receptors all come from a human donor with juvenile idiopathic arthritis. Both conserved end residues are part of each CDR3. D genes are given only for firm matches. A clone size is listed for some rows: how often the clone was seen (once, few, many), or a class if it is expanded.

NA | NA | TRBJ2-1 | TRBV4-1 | TGCGCCAGCAGCCAAAATAGTCGTGAGCAGTTCTTC | CASSQNSREQFF
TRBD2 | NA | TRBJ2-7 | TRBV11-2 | TGTGCCAGCAGCCCTCCCCGGCGGGAGGGTCTTCGGGAGCAGTACTTC | CASSPPRREGLREQYF
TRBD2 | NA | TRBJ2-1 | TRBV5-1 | TGCGCCAGCAGAAGGGGGGCGGGGGGCGTCTACAATGAGCAGTTCTTC | CASRRGAGGVYNEQFF
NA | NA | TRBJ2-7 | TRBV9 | TGTGCCAGCAGCGTGGGGCCAGGCCTTCTCTACGAGCAGTACTTC | CASSVGPGLLYEQYF
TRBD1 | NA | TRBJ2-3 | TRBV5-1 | TGCGCCAGCAGCCACGGGACAGCCACAGATACGCAGTATTTT | CASSHGTATDTQYF
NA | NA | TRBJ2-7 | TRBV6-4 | TGTGCCAGCAGTGGCCCGGACTGGCTCGGTGTCTACGAGCAGTACTTC | CASSGPDWLGVYEQYF
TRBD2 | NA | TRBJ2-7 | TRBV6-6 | TGTGCCAGCAGTCCCCCCGGACTAGCGGGATCCGGCGAGCAGTACTTC | CASSPPGLAGSGEQYF
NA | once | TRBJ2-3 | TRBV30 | TGTGCCTGGATCGGGTTCAAACCAAACACAGATACGCAGTATTTT | CAWIGFKPNTDTQYF
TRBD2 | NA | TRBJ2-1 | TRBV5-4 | TGTGCCAGCAGTCAGCGGGAGGGTTACAATGAGCAGTTCTTC | CASSQREGYNEQFF
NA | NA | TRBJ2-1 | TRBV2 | TGTGCCAGCAGTGAAAAGCGCTCCTCCTACAATGAGCAGTTCTTC | CASSEKRSSYNEQFF
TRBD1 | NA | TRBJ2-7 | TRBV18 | TGTGCCAGCTCACCTGCAGCGACCGGGACAGGGTTGTACGAGCAGTACTTC | CASSPAATGTGLYEQYF
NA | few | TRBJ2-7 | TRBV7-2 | TGTGCCAGTACCCCATCCCACTACTACTACGAGCAGTACTTC | CASTPSHYYYEQYF
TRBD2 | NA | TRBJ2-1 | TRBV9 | TGTGCCAGCAGCCGTGGTCGGTTAGCGGGTCCCTCCTACAATGAGCAGTTCTTC | CASSRGRLAGPSYNEQFF
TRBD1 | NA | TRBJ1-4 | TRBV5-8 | TGTGCCAGCAGCCTACAGGGGGCACGTGAAAAACTGTTTTTT | CASSLQGAREKLFF
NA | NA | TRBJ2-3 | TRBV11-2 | TGTGCCAGCAGCTTAACGGTCGTCTTCCCAGATACGCAGTATTTT | CASSLTVVFPDTQYF
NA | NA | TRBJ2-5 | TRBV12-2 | NA | CASRLLWGQGSETQYF
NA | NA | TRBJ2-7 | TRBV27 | TGTGCCAGCAGTCCTGCCCTTGGGGGGAAACAGATCCACGAGCAGTACTTC | CASSPALGGKQIHEQYF
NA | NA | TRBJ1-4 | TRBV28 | TGTGCCAGCAGTTTATCGATTGGTTTCGGGGGGGAAAAACTGTTTTTT | CASSLSIGFGGEKLFF
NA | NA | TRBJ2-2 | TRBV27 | TGTGCCAGCAGTCTCCTCAGGGGCCAAGGGGAGCTGTTTTTT | CASSLLRGQGELFF
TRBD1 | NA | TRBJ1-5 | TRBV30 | TGTGCCTGGTCAGGACAGGTTAAACAGCCCCAGCATTTT | CAWSGQVKQPQHF
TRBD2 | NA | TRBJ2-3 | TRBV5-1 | TGCGCCAGCAGGTTGACGGGGACTAGCGGGAGAAGCGATACGCAGTATTTT | CASRLTGTSGRSDTQYF
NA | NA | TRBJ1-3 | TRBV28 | TGTGCCAGCAGTCCCTACCTGGGGCCTGGAAACACCATATATTTT | CASSPYLGPGNTIYF
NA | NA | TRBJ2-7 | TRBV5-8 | TGTGCCAGCAGCTTTTCGAATTCCGGGGGGCAGTACTTC | CASSFSNSGGQYF
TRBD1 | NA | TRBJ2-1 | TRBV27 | TGTGCCAGCGGAAACAGGGGGTGGCAGTTCTTC | CASGNRGWQFF
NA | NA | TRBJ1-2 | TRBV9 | TGTGCCGGCAGCGCTGCCGATAGAAGCTTCTATGGCTACACCTTC | CAGSAADRSFYGYTF
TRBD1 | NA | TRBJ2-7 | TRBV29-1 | TGCAGCGTCGGACGGACAGGGTTTCTCGAGCAGTACTTC | CSVGRTGFLEQYF
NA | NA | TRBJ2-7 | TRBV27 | TGTGCCAGCAGTCCCGGCAGGGGAGTTGTCTACGAGCAGTACTTC | CASSPGRGVVYEQYF
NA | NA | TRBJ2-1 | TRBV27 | TGTGCCAGTACCTCCACACGGGAGAACAATGAGCAGTTCTTC | CASTSTRENNEQFF
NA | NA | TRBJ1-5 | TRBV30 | TGTGCCTGGAGTCCGAGGGGGGGGCACAATCAGCCCCAGCATTTT | CAWSPRGGHNQPQHF
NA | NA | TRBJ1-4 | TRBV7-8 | TGTGCCAGCAGCCCTAGAGAGGCAACTAATGAAAAACTGTTTTTT | CASSPREATNEKLFF
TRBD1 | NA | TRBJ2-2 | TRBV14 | TGTGCCAGCAGCCTAATACAGGGGTTGGGGCTGTTTTTT | CASSLIQGLGLFF
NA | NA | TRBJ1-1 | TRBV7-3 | TGTGCCAGCAGCCGGTCTGGTGACACTGAAGCTTTCTTT | CASSRSGDTEAFF
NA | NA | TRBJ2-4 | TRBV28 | TGTGCCAGCAGTTTTAATCCGGAGATCGTAGCCAAAAACATTCAGTACTTC | CASSFNPEIVAKNIQYF
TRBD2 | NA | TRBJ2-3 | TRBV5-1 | TGCGCCAGCAGCGGGGGGGGTGAGACAGATACGCAGTATTTT | CASSGGGETDTQYF
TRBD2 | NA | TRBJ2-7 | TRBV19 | TGTGCCAGTACCAACGGGAGGGGATACGAGCAGTACTTC | CASTNGRGYEQYF
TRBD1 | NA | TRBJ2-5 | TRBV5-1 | TGCGCCAGCAGCTTGCGGCAGGGGGCTCGAGAGACCCAGTACTTC | CASSLRQGARETQYF
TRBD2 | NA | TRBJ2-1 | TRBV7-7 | TGTGCTAGCAGCCCGGGACTAGCCGCTATCAATGAGCAGTTCTTC | CASSPGLAAINEQFF
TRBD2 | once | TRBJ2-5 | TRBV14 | TGTGCCAGCAGCCAAGGTCTCTACGGCGGGAGGGGGCAAGAGACCCAGTACTTC | CASSQGLYGGRGQETQYF
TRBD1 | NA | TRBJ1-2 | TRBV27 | TGTGCCAGCAGTTTAAGCTTTGGGACAGGGGGCTTTGGCTACACCTTC | CASSLSFGTGGFGYTF
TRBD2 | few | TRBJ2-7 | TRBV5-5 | TGTGCCAGCAGACCGACTAGCGGGACTTCCTACGAGCAGTACTTC | CASRPTSGTSYEQYF
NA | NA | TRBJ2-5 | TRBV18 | TGTGCCAGCTCACCACAAAGATCCAGTCAAGAGACCCAGTACTTC | CASSPQRSSQETQYF
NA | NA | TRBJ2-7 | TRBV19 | TGTGCCAGTAGTCCCCCCGGACTGACCTACGAGCAGTACTTC | CASSPPGLTYEQYF
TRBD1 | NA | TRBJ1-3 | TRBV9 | TGTGCCAGCAGCAAACAGGGGAACACCATATATTTT | CASSKQGNTIYF
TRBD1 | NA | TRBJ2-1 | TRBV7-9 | TGTGCCAGCAGCTTAAGGGACAGGGGCAATGAGCAGTTCTTC | CASSLRDRGNEQFF
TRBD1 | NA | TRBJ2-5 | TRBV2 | TGTGCCAGCAGTCTAGGGACAGGGGAGACCCAGTACTTC | CASSLGTGETQYF
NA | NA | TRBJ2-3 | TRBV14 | TGTGCCAGCAGCCAACGGGGCGGGACCTCAGATACGCAGTATTTT | CASSQRGGTSDTQYF
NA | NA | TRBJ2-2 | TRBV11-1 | TGTGCCAGCAGCTCAAACGGGGTGGTCAACACCGGGGAGCTGTTTTTT | CASSSNGVVNTGELFF
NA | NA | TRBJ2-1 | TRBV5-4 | TGTGCCAGCAGCTTGGCCCTATACAATGAGCAGTTCTTC | CASSLALYNEQFF
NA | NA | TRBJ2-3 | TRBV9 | TGTGCCAGCAGCGTAGCGGGAGCCACAGATACGCAGTATTTT | CASSVAGATDTQYF
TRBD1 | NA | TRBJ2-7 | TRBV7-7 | TGTGCTAGCAGCTTCCGGACAGGGGGCTTCGAGCAGTACTTC | CASSFRTGGFEQYF
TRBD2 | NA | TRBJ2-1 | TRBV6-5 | TGTGCCACCCAGGGGACTAGCGGGAGCTCGGCTGAGCAGTTCTTC | CATQGTSGSSAEQFF
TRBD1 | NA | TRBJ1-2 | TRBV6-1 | TGTGCCAGCAGATCTCACGGACAGGGGGATGGCTACACCTTC | CASRSHGQGDGYTF
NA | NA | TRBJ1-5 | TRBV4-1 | TGCGCCAGCAGCCAAGAAGGGGCAGGGAGGAATCAGCCCCAGCATTTT | CASSQEGAGRNQPQHF
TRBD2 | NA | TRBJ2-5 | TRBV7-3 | TGTGCCAGCAGCCCTAGCGGGAGGGCCAAGGGGGAGACCCAGTACTTC | CASSPSGRAKGETQYF
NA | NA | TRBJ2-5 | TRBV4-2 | TGTGCCAGCAGCCAACGAGGTGAGACCCAGTACTTC | CASSQRGETQYF
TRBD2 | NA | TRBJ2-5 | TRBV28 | TGTGCCAGCAGTTCAGGACTAGCGGGAGGGCGGGAGACCCAGTACTTC | CASSSGLAGGRETQYF
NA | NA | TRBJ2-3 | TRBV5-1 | TGCGCCAGCAGCCGTGGGGGGACGGATACGCAGTATTTT | CASSRGGTDTQYF
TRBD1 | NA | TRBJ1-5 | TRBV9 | TGTGCCAGCAGCCGGGACAGGGGGTCTCAGCCCCAGCATTTT | CASSRDRGSQPQHF
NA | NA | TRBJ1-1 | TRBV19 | TGTGCCAGTTTAGACAGGAGAGGAAAAGCGATGAACACTGAAGCTTTCTTT | CASLDRRGKAMNTEAFF
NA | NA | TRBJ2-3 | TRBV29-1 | TGCAGCGTTGCGGCGGGCCCTCAGACTGGCACAGATACGCAGTATTTT | CSVAAGPQTGTDTQYF